This T cell receptor (beta chain) was retrieved from a study of radiotherapy plus CTLA-4 blockade in lung cancer. The table came from immunoSEQ multiplex PCR; TCRdb's copy has only in-frame clones and leaves some out. Found here are 80,000 to 100,000 clones, around 83% of them singletons; the top ten hold nearly 3.5%. CDR1 is SEHNR, CDR2 FQNEAQ, per germline (reference sequence). V was clipped by 11 bases and J by 0 bases, with 11 bases between them. The CDR3 sequence is 13 residues long. The chain joins TRBV7-9 to TRBJ2-1, with D unresolved. The input for sequencing was peripheral blood, taken from a patient treated with radiotherapy plus ipilimumab. This sequence was found in a human donor with non-small cell lung cancer who had a partial response to radiotherapy plus ipilimumab. The CDR3 loop is CAGLPSSYNEQFF. CDR3 DNA sequence: TGTGCCGGGCTACCGAGCTCCTACAATGAGCAGTTCTTC.